The T cell receptor beta chain under discussion was sequenced for a study of regulatory T cells in long-lasting Graves disease (dated by TCRdb to the early 2020s). Some background on the complete study: Antithyroid drugs had been taken for less than 3 months by newly diagnosed Graves' disease patients. Persistent Graves' disease patients were compared with newly diagnosed Graves' disease patients by peripheral blood TCR sequencing and RNA sequencing. The study took place in China and was registered as a clinical trial. A total of 33 samples underwent TCR sequencing, from roughly 13 patients with persistent Graves' disease and 20 patients with newly diagnosed Graves' disease.

Overall study results and their limits: Sequencing and analysis were limited to the TCR beta chain. Preferential use of TRBV28, TRBJ1-2 and TRBJ2-5 was observed in persistent disease, whereas TRBV20-1 and TRBJ2-1 were favored in newly diagnosed disease. As a limitation, the authors acknowledged that the small sample size may reduce accuracy. Compared with newly diagnosed patients, patients with persistent Graves' disease had lower TCR Shannon entropy and fewer highly expanded clones, which suggests clonal expansion. A larger number of public clonotypes was shared among persistent patients (about 2,700) than among newly diagnosed patients (approximately 930). The study examined only peripheral blood because the primary lesion, thyroid tissue, could not be accessed.

Library preparation used multiplex PCR. The instrument given in TCRdb is Illumina HiSeq 4000. iRepertoire HTBI primers and Arm-PCR amplification of CDR3 regions were used to construct TCR beta libraries. Before sequencing, the PCR products underwent gel purification. The study's own analysis went as follows. A total of roughly 58 TRBV and some 15 TRBJ segments were identified across samples and were used for gene usage analysis of CDR3 amino acid clonotypes. COPE and FqMerger were used to merge the filtered high-quality paired reads into contigs. BLAST was used to align contigs to IMGT TRBV, TRBD and TRBJ reference genes, with CDR3 defined following IMGT. Highly expanded clones were defined as clonotypes with a frequency above 0.1%. Shannon entropy served as the measure of repertoire diversity, while the Gini coefficient captured V-J evenness. A clonotype was considered public if more than one individual shared it. The public reads were run again by TCRdb, first through fastp at Q25 and then through MiXCR, and only productive beta chains were kept. Entries that share a CDR3 protein sequence are merged under the most common genes and DNA. TCRdb's processing, not the study's, gives the V and J calls here. Present in this sample are roughly 500,000 distinct CDR3 sequences, roughly 13% of which were seen just once. 10% of the sample rests with the top ten.

The time point tag for this specimen amounts to: newly diagnosed GD, antithyroid drugs for less than 3 months. RNA was extracted from PBMCs in TRIzol for both TCR sequencing and RNA sequencing. Graves' disease was diagnosed according to American Thyroid Association guidelines. Patients for the study were recruited at an endocrinology department in Xi'an, China. From each patient, about 9.7 milliliters of peripheral blood was collected into an EDTA anticoagulant tube. PBMCs were isolated by Ficoll Paque Plus density gradient separation without further T cell sorting. RNA quality was checked with an Agilent 2100 Bioanalyzer and agarose gel, and concentration with a NanoDrop 2000. This clonotype appeared a few times. The target of this receptor is not known. This may arise from a read error, as a much more abundant clone is one base away. V was cut back by 6 bases and J by 4 bases, leaving a gap of 18 bases between them. The CDR3 runs 14 amino acids, cysteine and phenylalanine included. This entry keeps only the CDR3 DNA: 42 bases, framed from base 1. CDR1 and CDR2 (DFQATT, SNEGSKA) derive from the germline V gene (reference sequence).

These records were also assigned to another study, of T cells in Graves' hyperthyroidism and ophthalmopathy. The second publication reports: Stable Graves' hyperthyroidism was defined as the absence of progression to ophthalmopathy over 18 months of follow-up. Hyperthyroidism patients were aged 18 to 65 years and newly diagnosed, with disease duration of less than 2 months. Any patient with an uncontrolled infection, another autoimmune disease, pregnancy or lactation was excluded. Diagnoses relied on clinical symptoms, serum thyroxine and TRAb, thyroid ultrasound and orbital computed tomography. The TCR CDR3 was subjected to a first round of RT-PCR using the HTBI primer set and the Qiagen OneStep RT-PCR kit. Blood samples also contained most of the expanded thyroid clonotypes (frequency above 0.001), which suggests that blood repertoires may reflect thyroid immune responses. Ophthalmopathy was separated from stable hyperthyroidism by a 13 V-J signature model, with approximately 85% sensitivity and about 81% specificity obtained in cross-validation and 80%/75% obtained in testing. In validation, the model predicted progression to ophthalmopathy with about 71% sensitivity and 72% to 75% specificity, a median of 6.5 months before onset. TCR V-J signatures able to tell the groups apart were searched for in a discovery cohort of around 95 patients, of whom around 42 had Graves' ophthalmopathy and about 60 had stable Graves' hyperthyroidism. Whether ophthalmopathy could be predicted prospectively was tested in an independent validation cohort made up of 18 to 20 hyperthyroidism patients plus 17 patients who later progressed to ophthalmopathy. The approximately 90 discovery patients were divided at random into training and test sets in a 7:3 ratio. In roughly six Graves' hyperthyroidism patients, the study also compared T-cell repertoires from thyroid tissue with T-cell repertoires from blood. After sampling, hyperthyroidism patients received methimazole starting at 30 mg daily, and ophthalmopathy patients received high-dose intravenous methylprednisolone. A second multiplex PCR round built the libraries, followed by size selection and purification. Libraries were sequenced paired-end with 100 bp reads on an Illumina HiSeq2000. SOAPnuke was used to process the raw data, removing reads that contained adapters or uncalled bases, had a mean Phred below 15, or lacked an exact match to the constant primer or identifier. High-quality paired reads were merged with COPE v1.2.5, and unique nucleotide sequences were defined as clonotypes. MiTCR v1.1 was used to align the clonotypes against IMGT TRBV, TRBD and TRBJ reference segments. The analysis was restricted to V-J combinations with a frequency above 0.0001, which together covered approximately 99% of the repertoires. The TCS score was defined as the ratio of F50 (clonal expansion) to E x V (chaos), calculated using BLOSUM62-based TCRdist between CDR3 peptides within each V-J. Welch's t-statistics and random forest reduced around 550 V-J features to roughly 13, which were used in a naive Bayes classifier (R e1071). No statistical method was used to fix the sample size in advance, and group allocation was not hidden from the investigators. TCR Vbeta CDR3 sequencing of roughly 140 peripheral blood samples (approximately 44 ophthalmopathy, 75 to 80 hyperthyroidism and roughly 17 progressor patients) is reported in the paper.

The chain is assembled from TRBV20-1 and TRBJ1-2, with the D gene call left open. The sequencing used peripheral blood mononuclear cells (PBMCs), collected at new diagnosis, from a patient treated with antithyroid drugs. This sequence originates from a man younger than 45 with Graves disease. Donor details come from another sample of the same person, matched by shared clones. In nucleotides, the sequence is TGCAGTGCCCTTCGGGGATCGCCTCTCTATGGCTACACCTTC. It is translated as CSALRGSPLYGYTF.